A selection of T cell receptor beta chains follows, all from one sample in a study of T-cell memory formation after mild COVID-19. TCRdb reprocessed the 5' RACE reads via MiXCR and lists one record per CDR3 protein. The sample includes about 320,000 distinct CDR3 sequences, about 13% of them seen just once. The sequencing sample was made of PBMCs or a T cell subset sorted from them (not recorded which). The receptors stem from a man younger than 35 who had mild COVID-19 (a few samples of this study predate the infection). Cell type and time point are not known. CDR3s include the opening cysteine and the closing phenylalanine or tryptophan. The order of the fields is V gene, J gene, clone size, CDR3 length, D gene, CDR3 DNA, CDR3 protein. The D gene is left open where the match is weak. Some rows have no size entry. The others give once, few or many, or a class for an expanded clone.

V: TRBV24-1; J: TRBJ2-1; size: few; length: 14; D: TRBD2; DNA: TGTGCCACCAGTGATTTCCGGGGGGACAATGAGCAGTTCTTC; CDR3: CATSDFRGDNEQFF
V: TRBV7-2; J: TRBJ1-1; size: few; length: 15; D: -; DNA: TGTGCCAGCAGCTTAGCCCCGGGGCCTCAGACTGAAGCTTTCTTT; CDR3: CASSLAPGPQTEAFF
V: TRBV25-1; J: TRBJ1-5; size: few; length: 14; D: TRBD1; DNA: TGTGCCAGCAGTGGTACAGGGGACAATCAGCCCCAGCATTTT; CDR3: CASSGTGDNQPQHF
V: TRBV7-3; J: TRBJ2-3; size: -; length: 15; D: TRBD2; DNA: TGTGCCAGCAGCACTGGGACTAGCGGCACAGATACGCAGTATTTT; CDR3: CASSTGTSGTDTQYF
V: TRBV12-3/TRBV12-4; J: TRBJ2-1; size: -; length: 18; D: -; DNA: TGTGCCAGCACCCGGAGGTACACTACCTCGAGCTCCTACAATGAGCAGTTCTTC; CDR3: CASTRRYTTSSSYNEQFF
V: TRBV7-9; J: TRBJ2-1; size: -; length: 15; D: -; DNA: TGTGCCAGCAGCTTCGACGAAAATCGGTACAATGAGCAGTTCTTC; CDR3: CASSFDENRYNEQFF
V: TRBV5-1; J: TRBJ1-2; size: many; length: 13; D: -; DNA: TGCGCCAGCAGCTTGGTGGGGGAAGGTGGCTACACCTTC; CDR3: CASSLVGEGGYTF
V: TRBV20-1; J: TRBJ1-4; size: -; length: 14; D: -; DNA: TGCAGTGCTAGAGAGGGCTTAGGGGATGAAAAACTGTTTTTT; CDR3: CSAREGLGDEKLFF
V: TRBV7-8; J: TRBJ2-7; size: -; length: 14; D: TRBD1; DNA: TGTGCCAGCAGCCAACGGACAGGACGGAGCGAGCAGTACTTC; CDR3: CASSQRTGRSEQYF
V: TRBV5-4; J: TRBJ2-5; size: -; length: 15; D: -; DNA: TGTGCCAGCAGCCCCCCCAGGGGCGAGGGAGAGACCCAGTACTTC; CDR3: CASSPPRGEGETQYF
V: TRBV7-9; J: TRBJ2-1; size: few; length: 16; D: TRBD2; DNA: TGTGCCAGCAGCAGGACTAGCGGGGGCGTCTCCAATGAGCAGTTCTTC; CDR3: CASSRTSGGVSNEQFF
V: TRBV12-3/TRBV12-4; J: TRBJ2-7; size: few; length: 16; D: -; DNA: TGTGCCAGCAGCCCCGGGACACTACACCTACTTTACGAGCAGTACTTC; CDR3: CASSPGTLHLLYEQYF
V: TRBV4-1; J: TRBJ2-7; size: -; length: 14; D: -; DNA: TGCGCCAGCAGCCAAGAGGTATGGTCCTACGAGCAGTACTTC; CDR3: CASSQEVWSYEQYF
V: TRBV20-1; J: TRBJ1-2; size: few; length: 10; D: -; DNA: TGCAGTGCCCTGACCTGGGGCTACACCTTC; CDR3: CSALTWGYTF
V: TRBV4-2; J: TRBJ1-3; size: few; length: 12; D: -; DNA: TGTGCCAGCAAGGAGACTGGGAACACCATATATTTT; CDR3: CASKETGNTIYF
V: TRBV6-1; J: TRBJ2-1; size: -; length: 15; D: TRBD1; DNA: TGTGCCAGCCGCTCCCGGGACAGGGGCTCAAATGAGCAGTTCTTC; CDR3: CASRSRDRGSNEQFF
V: TRBV5-1; J: TRBJ1-2; size: few; length: 17; D: TRBD1; DNA: TGCGCCAGCAGCTCTGGGTCAGGGGGCATGTCGGGCTATGGCTACACCTTC; CDR3: CASSSGSGGMSGYGYTF
V: TRBV10-3; J: TRBJ1-2; size: -; length: 15; D: TRBD1; DNA: TGTGCCATCAGTCCTCCGAGACAGGGAGTCTTTGGCTACACCTTC; CDR3: CAISPPRQGVFGYTF
V: TRBV6-5; J: TRBJ1-6; size: many; length: 15; D: TRBD1; DNA: TGTGCCAGCAGTTTACAGGGGGCGCGCAATTCACCCCTCCACTTT; CDR3: CASSLQGARNSPLHF
V: TRBV6-5; J: TRBJ1-5; size: -; length: 13; D: -; DNA: TGTGCCAGCAGTGCGACAGGTCCAGGGCCCCAGCATTTT; CDR3: CASSATGPGPQHF
V: TRBV18; J: TRBJ2-5; size: few; length: 11; D: -; DNA: TGTGCCAGCTCACCGGAAGAGACCCAGTACTTC; CDR3: CASSPEETQYF
V: TRBV7-9; J: TRBJ1-1; size: -; length: 15; D: -; DNA: TGTGCCAGCAGCCCTGTTGATGGGGGGAACACTGAAGCTTTCTTT; CDR3: CASSPVDGGNTEAFF
V: TRBV27; J: TRBJ1-1; size: few; length: 15; D: TRBD1; DNA: TGTGCCAGCAGTTTAAGGTCCAGGGGGGGGACTGAAGCTTTCTTT; CDR3: CASSLRSRGGTEAFF
V: TRBV10-3; J: TRBJ1-1; size: -; length: 14; D: -; DNA: TGTGCCATCAGTGATTCCAGGGCCAAGGGTGAAGCTTTCTTT; CDR3: CAISDSRAKGEAFF
V: TRBV12-3/TRBV12-4; J: TRBJ2-5; size: -; length: 14; D: -; DNA: TGTGCCAGCACCCCCTTTGGGACGGAAGAGACCCAGTACTTC; CDR3: CASTPFGTEETQYF
V: TRBV27; J: TRBJ2-7; size: -; length: 13; D: -; DNA: TGTGCCAGCAGTTTAACCAGCTCCCACGAGCAGTACTTC; CDR3: CASSLTSSHEQYF
V: TRBV2; J: TRBJ2-1; size: few; length: 14; D: -; DNA: TGTGCCAGCAGTGAAGCCCCAGGGCCTCTTGAGCAGTTCTTC; CDR3: CASSEAPGPLEQFF
V: TRBV6-6; J: TRBJ2-5; size: few; length: 13; D: -; DNA: TGTGCCAGCACCTATAGACGGTTTGAGACCCAGTACTTC; CDR3: CASTYRRFETQYF
V: TRBV4-2; J: TRBJ1-1; size: many; length: 13; D: -; DNA: TGTGCCAGCAGCCAGCTCGCGGGGCTGGAAGCTTTCTTT; CDR3: CASSQLAGLEAFF
V: TRBV6-2/TRBV6-3; J: TRBJ2-4; size: -; length: 12; D: -; DNA: TGTGCCAGCAAAGGGGACCAAAACATTCAGTACTTC; CDR3: CASKGDQNIQYF
V: TRBV5-1; J: TRBJ1-6; size: few; length: 14; D: -; DNA: TGCGCCAGCAGCTCTGACAGGAGTAATTCACCCCTCCACTTT; CDR3: CASSSDRSNSPLHF
V: TRBV12-3/TRBV12-4; J: TRBJ2-2; size: -; length: 17; D: -; DNA: TGTGCCAGCAGCCGCAGGGTAATGAGCCCCCACGCCGGGGAGCTGTTTTTT; CDR3: CASSRRVMSPHAGELFF
V: TRBV5-1; J: TRBJ1-4; size: -; length: 14; D: -; DNA: TGCGCCAGCAGCCTGACAGCGTTTAATGAAAAACTGTTTTTT; CDR3: CASSLTAFNEKLFF
V: TRBV5-6; J: TRBJ1-2; size: few; length: 13; D: -; DNA: TGTGCCAGCAGCTTGGGGCAGGGCCTTGGCTACACCTTC; CDR3: CASSLGQGLGYTF
V: TRBV5-5; J: TRBJ2-2; size: -; length: 16; D: -; DNA: TGTGCCAGCAGGTTGAGGTCAGGAGCGAACACCGGGGAGCTGTTTTTT; CDR3: CASRLRSGANTGELFF
V: TRBV4-1; J: TRBJ2-5; size: -; length: 15; D: -; DNA: TGCGCCAGCAGCCAAGATCGGGCAGGGGAAGAGACCCAGTACTTC; CDR3: CASSQDRAGEETQYF
V: TRBV20-1; J: TRBJ2-5; size: few; length: 10; D: -; DNA: TGCAGCACCCGGAGAGAGACCCAGTACTTC; CDR3: CSTRRETQYF
V: TRBV6-1; J: TRBJ1-6; size: few; length: 16; D: TRBD1; DNA: TGTGCCAGCAGAGGAGAGACAGGGGTACGGAATTCACCCCTCCACTTT; CDR3: CASRGETGVRNSPLHF
V: TRBV12-3/TRBV12-4; J: TRBJ1-1; size: few; length: 13; D: -; DNA: TGTGCCAGCAGTTATCATGCTGGAATTGAAGCTTTCTTT; CDR3: CASSYHAGIEAFF
V: TRBV20-1; J: TRBJ2-5; size: many; length: 14; D: TRBD2; DNA: TGCAGTGCTAGTTCTCTAGCGGCCCAAGAGACCCAGTACTTC; CDR3: CSASSLAAQETQYF
V: TRBV24-1; J: TRBJ2-5; size: -; length: 16; D: TRBD1; DNA: TGTGCCACCAGTGATTCTGGGACAGCCTCGGGAGAGACCCAGTACTTC; CDR3: CATSDSGTASGETQYF
V: TRBV15; J: TRBJ2-7; size: few; length: 17; D: TRBD1; DNA: TGTGCCACCAGTGCCGGGACAGGGGACTATTCCCCCTACGAGCAGTACTTC; CDR3: CATSAGTGDYSPYEQYF
V: TRBV28; J: TRBJ1-2; size: -; length: 13; D: TRBD1; DNA: TGTGCCAGCAGACCCGTCGACAGGGACGGCTACACCTTC; CDR3: CASRPVDRDGYTF
V: TRBV5-5; J: TRBJ2-1; size: few; length: 16; D: -; DNA: TGTGCCAGCAGCCCGGTGGCAGGGGACCCACGGAATGAGCAGTTCTTC; CDR3: CASSPVAGDPRNEQFF
V: TRBV7-9; J: TRBJ2-3; size: -; length: 17; D: TRBD2; DNA: TGTGCCAGCAGCTTAGACCTAGCGGGGGTTGGGTCAGATACGCAGTATTTT; CDR3: CASSLDLAGVGSDTQYF
V: TRBV20-1; J: TRBJ2-7; size: few; length: 14; D: -; DNA: TGCAGTGCTTCCCACAGGGAGATGACCTACGAGCAGTACTTC; CDR3: CSASHREMTYEQYF
V: TRBV21-1; J: TRBJ1-5; size: -; length: 15; D: -; DNA: TGTGCCAGCAGCAAAGGCCCGGACTTCAATCAGCCCCAGCATTTT; CDR3: CASSKGPDFNQPQHF
V: TRBV7-2; J: TRBJ2-1; size: few; length: 14; D: TRBD2; DNA: TGTGCCAGCCGCGTAGCGGGGTTCTACAATGAGCAGTTCTTC; CDR3: CASRVAGFYNEQFF
V: TRBV6-2/TRBV6-3; J: TRBJ2-3; size: few; length: 12; D: -; DNA: TGTGCCAGCAGTTTCACCCCGGTTACGCAGTATTTT; CDR3: CASSFTPVTQYF
V: TRBV7-9; J: TRBJ2-5; size: few; length: 14; D: -; DNA: TGTGCCAGCATCACGACAGGCGAGCGAGAGACCCAGTACTTC; CDR3: CASITTGERETQYF
V: TRBV7-3; J: TRBJ2-1; size: -; length: 19; D: TRBD2; DNA: TGTGCCAGCAGCTCCACGGGACTAGCGGGGGCGTTCCACTACAATGAGCAGTTCTTC; CDR3: CASSSTGLAGAFHYNEQFF
V: TRBV11-2; J: TRBJ1-1; size: many; length: 13; D: -; DNA: TGTGCCAGCAGTCCGACAGTTGACACTGAAGCTTTCTTT; CDR3: CASSPTVDTEAFF